This TCR beta chain was identified in a study of T-cell reconstitution after alpha-beta-depleted transplantation in children. During its preparation, the TCRbeta library received unique molecular identifiers. Each CDR3 protein gets one entry after TCRdb re-called the PCR reads with MiXCR. The data hold 200,000 to 250,000 distinct CDR3 sequences, with approximately 12% observed a single time. In its sample, this clonotype was seen many times. The germline V gene encodes CDR1 DFQATT and CDR2 SNEGSKA (reference sequence). V was trimmed by 3 bases and J by 0 bases, leaving 15 bases between them. This CDR3 comprises 15 residues.

This chain connects TRBV20-1 to TRBJ2-7; maybe TRBD2 (6 bases). The specimen was PBMCs from the stem cell graft donor, collected from the stem cell graft. This TCR was sampled from a human donor who donated a stem cell graft to a child with acute lymphoblastic leukemia. Here the CDR3 reads CSASYERVVSYEQYF. CDR3 sequence (DNA): TGCAGTGCTAGCTATGAGCGGGTGGTCTCCTACGAGCAGTACTTC.